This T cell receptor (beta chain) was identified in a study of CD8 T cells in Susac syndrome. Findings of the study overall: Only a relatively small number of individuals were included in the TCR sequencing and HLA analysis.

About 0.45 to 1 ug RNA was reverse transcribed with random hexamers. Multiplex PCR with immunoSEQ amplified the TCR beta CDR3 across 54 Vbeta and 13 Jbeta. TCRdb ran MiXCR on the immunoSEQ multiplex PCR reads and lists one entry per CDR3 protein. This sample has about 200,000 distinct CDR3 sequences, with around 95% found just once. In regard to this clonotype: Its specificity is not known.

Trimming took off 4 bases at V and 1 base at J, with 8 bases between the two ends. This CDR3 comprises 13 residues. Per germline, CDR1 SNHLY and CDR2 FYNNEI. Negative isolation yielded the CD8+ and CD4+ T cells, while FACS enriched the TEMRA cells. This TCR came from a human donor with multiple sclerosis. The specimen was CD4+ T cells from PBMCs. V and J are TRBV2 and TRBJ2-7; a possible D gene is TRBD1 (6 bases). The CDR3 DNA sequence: TGTGCCAGCAGTGCCCAGGGGTCCTACGAGCAGTACTTC. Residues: CASSAQGSYEQYF.